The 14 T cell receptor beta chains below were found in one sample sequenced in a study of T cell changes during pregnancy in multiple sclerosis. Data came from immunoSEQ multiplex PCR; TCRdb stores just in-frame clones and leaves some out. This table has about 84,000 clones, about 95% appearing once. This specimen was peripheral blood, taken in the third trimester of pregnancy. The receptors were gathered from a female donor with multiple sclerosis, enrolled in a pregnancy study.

CDR3: CASSPLPGGAMDEQFF. The CDR3, as DNA: TGTGCCAGCTCACCTCTCCCCGGGGGGGCTATGGATGAGCAGTTCTTC. The chain joins TRBV18 to TRBJ2-1, with 8 bases aligning to TRBD2. Germline V gives CDR1 KGHSH, CDR2 LQKENI. The CDR3 has 16 amino acids. V was clipped by 3 bases and J by 8 bases; unmatched bases: 12.

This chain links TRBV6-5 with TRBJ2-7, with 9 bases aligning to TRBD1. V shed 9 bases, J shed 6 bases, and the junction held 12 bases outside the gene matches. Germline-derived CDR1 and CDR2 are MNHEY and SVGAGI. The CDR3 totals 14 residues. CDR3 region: CASKRDREWTEQYF. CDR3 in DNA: TGTGCCAGTAAACGGGACAGGGAATGGACCGAGCAGTACTTC.

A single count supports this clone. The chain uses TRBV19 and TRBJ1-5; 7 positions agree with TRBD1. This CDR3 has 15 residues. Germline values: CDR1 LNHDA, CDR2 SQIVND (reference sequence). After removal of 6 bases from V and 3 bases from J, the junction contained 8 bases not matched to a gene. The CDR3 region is CASRRAGGNNQPQHF. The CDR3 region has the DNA TGTGCCAGTAGGAGGGCAGGGGGTAACAATCAGCCCCAGCATTTT.

DNA of the CDR3: TGTGCCAGCAGCGGGGACAGGAGAATTTATAGCAATCAGCCCCAGCATTTT. Its translation: CASSGDRRIYSNQPQHF. J is TRBJ1-5 and V is TRBV7-8; TRBD1 matches at 8 bases. V gave up 5 bases and J gave up 0 bases; unmatched junction bases: 9. There are 17 residues in the CDR3. Germline V gene lookup returns CDR1 SGHVS and CDR2 FQNEAQ.

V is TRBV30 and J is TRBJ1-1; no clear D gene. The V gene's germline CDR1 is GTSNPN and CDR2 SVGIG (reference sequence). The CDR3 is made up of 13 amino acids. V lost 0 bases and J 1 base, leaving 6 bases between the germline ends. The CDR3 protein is CAWSVEENTEAFF. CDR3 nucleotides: TGTGCCTGGAGTGTAGAGGAGAACACTGAAGCTTTCTTT.

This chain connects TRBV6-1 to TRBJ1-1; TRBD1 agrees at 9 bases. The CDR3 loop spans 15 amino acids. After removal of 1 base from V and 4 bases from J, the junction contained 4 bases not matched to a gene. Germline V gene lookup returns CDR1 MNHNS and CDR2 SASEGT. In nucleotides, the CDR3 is TGTGCCAGCAGTGAAGGAACAGGGGGCGGCACTGAAGCTTTCTTT. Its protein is CASSEGTGGGTEAFF.

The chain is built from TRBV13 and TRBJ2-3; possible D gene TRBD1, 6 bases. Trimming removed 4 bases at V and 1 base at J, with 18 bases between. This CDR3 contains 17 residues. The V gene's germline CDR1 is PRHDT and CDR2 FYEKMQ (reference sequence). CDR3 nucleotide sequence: TGTGCCAGCAGCTCGCCTCCAGGGGAGTCAGGCACAGATACGCAGTATTTT. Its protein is CASSSPPGESGTDTQYF.

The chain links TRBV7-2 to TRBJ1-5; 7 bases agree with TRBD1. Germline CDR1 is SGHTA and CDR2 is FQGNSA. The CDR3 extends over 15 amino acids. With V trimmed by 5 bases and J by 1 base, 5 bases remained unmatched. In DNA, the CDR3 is TGTGCCAGCAGCGTAAGGGGGCTCAGCAATCAGCCCCAGCATTTT. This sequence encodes CASSVRGLSNQPQHF.

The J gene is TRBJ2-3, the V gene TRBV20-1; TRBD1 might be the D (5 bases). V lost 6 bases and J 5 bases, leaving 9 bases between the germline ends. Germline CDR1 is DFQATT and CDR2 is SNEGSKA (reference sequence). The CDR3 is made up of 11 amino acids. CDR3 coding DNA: TGCAGTGCAGCAGGGAAAGATACGCAGTATTTT. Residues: CSAAGKDTQYF.

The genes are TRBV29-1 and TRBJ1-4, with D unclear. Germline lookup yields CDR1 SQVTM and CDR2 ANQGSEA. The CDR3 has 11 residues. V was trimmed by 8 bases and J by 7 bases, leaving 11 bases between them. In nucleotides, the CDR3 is TGCAGCTTTTCAAACGGTGAAAAACTGTTTTTT. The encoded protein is CSFSNGEKLFF.

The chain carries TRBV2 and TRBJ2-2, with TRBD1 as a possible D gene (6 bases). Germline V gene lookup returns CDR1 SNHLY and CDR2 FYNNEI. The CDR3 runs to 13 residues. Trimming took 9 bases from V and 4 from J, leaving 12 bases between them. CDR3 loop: CARYDRPTGELFF. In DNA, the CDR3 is TGTGCCAGATACGACAGGCCCACCGGGGAGCTGTTTTTT.

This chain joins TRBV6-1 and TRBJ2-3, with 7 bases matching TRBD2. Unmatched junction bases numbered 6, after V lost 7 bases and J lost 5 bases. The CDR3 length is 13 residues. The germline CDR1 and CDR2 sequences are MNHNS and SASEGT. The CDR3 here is CASTLGGIDTQYF. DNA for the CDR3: TGTGCCAGCACCTTGGGGGGGATAGATACGCAGTATTTT.

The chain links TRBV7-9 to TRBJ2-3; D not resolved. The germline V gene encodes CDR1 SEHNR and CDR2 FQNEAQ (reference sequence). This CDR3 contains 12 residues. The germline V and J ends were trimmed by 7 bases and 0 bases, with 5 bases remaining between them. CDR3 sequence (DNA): TGTGCCAGCACCCTTAGCACAGATACGCAGTATTTT. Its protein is CASTLSTDTQYF.

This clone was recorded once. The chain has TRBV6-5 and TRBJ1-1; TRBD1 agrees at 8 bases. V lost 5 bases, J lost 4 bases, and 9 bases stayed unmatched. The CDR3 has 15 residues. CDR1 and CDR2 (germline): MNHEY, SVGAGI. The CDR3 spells CASSQGLTGATEAFF. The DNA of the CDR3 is TGTGCCAGCAGTCAAGGATTGACAGGGGCCACTGAAGCTTTCTTT.